The rows below give T cell receptor beta chains drawn from one sample of a study of vaccination and CD4 T cells after COVID-19. TCRdb reprocessed the PCR reads via MiXCR and lists one record per CDR3 protein. The sample has some 14,000 distinct CDR3 sequences, roughly 56% seen once. Antigens of these TCRs are unknown. The sequencing input was CD4+ T cells from blood, cultured in vitro. Source of these receptors: a human donor who had recovered from COVID-19. CDR3s include the opening cysteine and the closing phenylalanine or tryptophan. Each record gives: CDR3 protein, CDR3 DNA, J gene, V gene, D gene, clone size. D genes are given only for firm matches. Clone size appears in some rows only: once, few, many, or a class for an expanded clone.

CDR3 protein: CASSPNEQPQHF
CDR3 DNA: TGTGCCAGCTCACCAAATGAACAGCCCCAGCATTTT
J gene: TRBJ1-5
V gene: TRBV18
D gene: -
clone size: -

CDR3 protein: CSARVVGGSYNSPLHF
CDR3 DNA: TGCAGTGCTAGAGTGGTCGGAGGCTCCTATAATTCACCCCTCCACTTT
J gene: TRBJ1-6
V gene: TRBV20-1
D gene: -
clone size: -

CDR3 protein: CASSFRSGGVNYGYTF
CDR3 DNA: TGTGCCAGCAGTTTTAGGTCAGGGGGCGTTAACTATGGCTACACCTTC
J gene: TRBJ1-2
V gene: TRBV27
D gene: TRBD1
clone size: -

CDR3 protein: CASSEGDSKSYGYTF
CDR3 DNA: TGTGCCAGCAGTGAGGGGGACAGCAAAAGCTATGGCTACACCTTC
J gene: TRBJ1-2
V gene: TRBV2
D gene: TRBD1
clone size: few

CDR3 protein: CSATREAAGANVLTF
CDR3 DNA: TGCAGTGCAACCCGGGAGGCAGCTGGGGCCAACGTCCTGACTTTC
J gene: TRBJ2-6
V gene: TRBV20-1
D gene: TRBD2
clone size: -

CDR3 protein: CASMVGTGAPLGGYTF
CDR3 DNA: TGTGCCAGCATGGTGGGGACAGGGGCTCCTCTTGGAGGCTACACCTTC
J gene: TRBJ1-2
V gene: TRBV28
D gene: TRBD1
clone size: -

CDR3 protein: CASAGSKGALEQFF
CDR3 DNA: TGTGCCAGTGCGGGGAGTAAGGGGGCGCTTGAGCAGTTCTTC
J gene: TRBJ2-1
V gene: TRBV6-1
D gene: -
clone size: -

CDR3 protein: CATSRDSAGELFF
CDR3 DNA: TGTGCCACCAGCAGAGATTCGGCCGGGGAGCTGTTTTTT
J gene: TRBJ2-2
V gene: TRBV15
D gene: -
clone size: -

CDR3 protein: CASSGGTRDTEAFF
CDR3 DNA: TGTGCCAGCTCAGGAGGGACAAGGGATACTGAAGCTTTCTTT
J gene: TRBJ1-1
V gene: TRBV18
D gene: -
clone size: -

CDR3 protein: CASSQAGTGDYNSPLHF
CDR3 DNA: TGTGCCAGCAGCCAAGCCGGGACAGGGGACTATAATTCACCCCTCCACTTT
J gene: TRBJ1-6
V gene: TRBV4-2
D gene: TRBD1
clone size: few

CDR3 protein: CSASLSRGGTEAFF
CDR3 DNA: TGCAGTGCTAGCTTATCCAGGGGAGGGACTGAAGCTTTCTTT
J gene: TRBJ1-1
V gene: TRBV20-1
D gene: -
clone size: few

CDR3 protein: CAWKGVFEAFF
CDR3 DNA: TGTGCCTGGAAAGGTGTTTTTGAAGCTTTCTTT
J gene: TRBJ1-1
V gene: TRBV30
D gene: -
clone size: -

CDR3 protein: CASSSEYREETQYF
CDR3 DNA: TGTGCCAGCAGTTCTGAGTACAGGGAAGAGACCCAGTACTTC
J gene: TRBJ2-5
V gene: TRBV27
D gene: -
clone size: -

CDR3 protein: CSALNFEGTGGLEQFF
CDR3 DNA: TGCAGTGCTCTAAACTTTGAGGGGACAGGAGGTTTGGAGCAGTTCTTC
J gene: TRBJ2-1
V gene: TRBV20-1
D gene: TRBD1
clone size: few

CDR3 protein: CASSVTDRGETQYF
CDR3 DNA: TGTGCCAGCAGCGTAACCGACAGGGGCGAGACCCAGTACTTC
J gene: TRBJ2-5
V gene: TRBV9
D gene: TRBD1
clone size: -

CDR3 protein: CASRRGQNTEAFF
CDR3 DNA: TGCGCCAGCAGACGCGGACAGAACACTGAAGCTTTCTTT
J gene: TRBJ1-1
V gene: TRBV10-1
D gene: -
clone size: -

CDR3 protein: CASSSGTENSPLHF
CDR3 DNA: TGTGCCAGCAGTTCCGGGACAGAGAATTCACCCCTCCACTTT
J gene: TRBJ1-6
V gene: TRBV12-3/TRBV12-4
D gene: TRBD1
clone size: -

CDR3 protein: CSATHRNEQFF
CDR3 DNA: TGCAGTGCGACCCATCGGAATGAGCAGTTCTTC
J gene: TRBJ2-1
V gene: TRBV20-1
D gene: -
clone size: -

CDR3 protein: CASRAGGDTGELFF
CDR3 DNA: TGTGCCAGCAGAGCTGGAGGAGACACCGGGGAGCTGTTTTTT
J gene: TRBJ2-2
V gene: TRBV28
D gene: -
clone size: -

CDR3 protein: CAISVSGGTDTQYF
CDR3 DNA: TGTGCCATCAGTGTTAGCGGAGGCACAGATACGCAGTATTTT
J gene: TRBJ2-3
V gene: TRBV10-3
D gene: -
clone size: -

CDR3 protein: CATSGRTGLYGYTF
CDR3 DNA: TGTGCCACCAGTGGTAGGACAGGCCTTTATGGCTACACCTTC
J gene: TRBJ1-2
V gene: TRBV24-1
D gene: TRBD1
clone size: few

CDR3 protein: CATGAGRNTGGLFF
CDR3 DNA: TGTGCCACGGGCGCGGGCAGGAACACCGGGGGGCTGTTTTTT
J gene: TRBJ2-2
V gene: TRBV24-1
D gene: -
clone size: -

CDR3 protein: CATSDVTGVQPQHF
CDR3 DNA: TGTGCCACCAGTGATGTGACAGGGGTTCAGCCCCAGCATTTT
J gene: TRBJ1-5
V gene: TRBV24-1
D gene: TRBD1
clone size: -

CDR3 protein: CASSPGTGASYEQYF
CDR3 DNA: TGTGCCAGCAGTCCCGGGACAGGGGCTTCCTACGAGCAGTACTTC
J gene: TRBJ2-7
V gene: TRBV28
D gene: TRBD1
clone size: few

CDR3 protein: CASSLGGIGHLTGELFF
CDR3 DNA: TGTGCCAGCAGCTTAGGAGGTATCGGACACTTAACCGGGGAGCTGTTTTTT
J gene: TRBJ2-2
V gene: TRBV11-3
D gene: -
clone size: -

CDR3 protein: CASSLASVNYGYTF
CDR3 DNA: TGCGCCAGCAGCTTGGCCAGTGTTAACTATGGCTACACCTTC
J gene: TRBJ1-2
V gene: TRBV5-1
D gene: -
clone size: once

CDR3 protein: CSAKGGGATTYNEQYF
CDR3 DNA: TGCAGTGCTAAGGGAGGGGGGGCAACCACCTACAACGAGCAGTACTTC
J gene: TRBJ2-7
V gene: TRBV20-1
D gene: -
clone size: -

CDR3 protein: CASKTGTNTGELFF
CDR3 DNA: TGTGCCAGCAAAACAGGGACGAACACCGGGGAGCTGTTTTTT
J gene: TRBJ2-2
V gene: TRBV6-4
D gene: -
clone size: -

CDR3 protein: CASSGQGQGEETQYF
CDR3 DNA: TGTGCCAGCAGTGGTCAGGGACAGGGGGAAGAGACCCAGTACTTC
J gene: TRBJ2-5
V gene: TRBV27
D gene: TRBD1
clone size: -

CDR3 protein: CAISESLQPQHF
CDR3 DNA: TGTGCCATCAGTGAGTCTCTTCAGCCCCAGCATTTT
J gene: TRBJ1-5
V gene: TRBV10-3
D gene: -
clone size: few

CDR3 protein: CASSLWGNTEAFF
CDR3 DNA: TGTGCCAGCAGCTTATGGGGGAACACTGAAGCTTTCTTT
J gene: TRBJ1-1
V gene: TRBV11-3
D gene: -
clone size: -

CDR3 protein: CSARAGTGTYGYTF
CDR3 DNA: TGCAGTGCTAGAGCAGGGACAGGGACCTATGGCTACACCTTC
J gene: TRBJ1-2
V gene: TRBV20-1
D gene: TRBD1
clone size: -

CDR3 protein: CSADLGGAGEDTQYF
CDR3 DNA: TGCAGTGCGGATTTGGGGGGCGCGGGAGAAGATACGCAGTATTTT
J gene: TRBJ2-3
V gene: TRBV20-1
D gene: -
clone size: -

CDR3 protein: CSVTQSRGSTYEQYF
CDR3 DNA: TGCAGTGTCACTCAGAGTCGGGGGTCCACCTACGAGCAGTACTTC
J gene: TRBJ2-7
V gene: TRBV20-1
D gene: -
clone size: -

CDR3 protein: CASSGRDSNNYGYTF
CDR3 DNA: TGTGCCAGCAGCGGGCGGGACTCTAATAACTATGGCTACACCTTC
J gene: TRBJ1-2
V gene: TRBV7-3
D gene: -
clone size: few

CDR3 protein: CASSVGEWERSYEQYF
CDR3 DNA: TGTGCCAGCAGCGTAGGCGAGTGGGAGCGATCCTACGAGCAGTACTTC
J gene: TRBJ2-7
V gene: TRBV9
D gene: -
clone size: -

CDR3 protein: CASSRGTARVETEAFF
CDR3 DNA: TGTGCCAGCAGCCGCGGGACGGCCAGGGTCGAGACTGAAGCTTTCTTT
J gene: TRBJ1-1
V gene: TRBV7-9
D gene: -
clone size: -